A single sample is the source of the 26 T cell receptor beta chains below, sequenced in a study of cytomegalovirus exposure and HLA in healthy donors. Primers for the PCR totalled 60 Vbeta and 13 Jbeta. The assay was immunoSEQ multiplex PCR, and TCRdb's table has in-frame clones only and misses some. The data contain 200,000 to 250,000 clones, over 65% of them singletons. Sequencing used PBMCs. These receptors were obtained from a man between 18 and 35 years old in good health and CMV-seronegative.

The chain joins TRBV11-1 to TRBJ2-7; maybe TRBD2 (5 bases). V was shortened by 5 bases and J by 6 bases, with 14 bases between the two germline ends. This CDR3 comprises 13 residues. The germline V gene encodes CDR1 SGHAT and CDR2 FQDESV (reference sequence). The CDR3 sequence is CASSMIVGGEQYF. The CDR3 nucleotides are TGTGCCAGCAGCATGATTGTCGGAGGCGAGCAGTACTTC.

This clone was recorded once. V is TRBV10-3 and J is TRBJ1-1, with D unresolved. V was cut by 4 bases and J by 0 bases, with 9 bases left in between. CDR1 is ENHRY and CDR2 is SYGVKD in the germline V gene. This CDR3 region has 14 residues. CDR3 in DNA: TGTGCCATCAGTGCAAATACAGTGAACACTGAAGCTTTCTTT. This encodes CAISANTVNTEAFF.

The chain carries TRBV27 and TRBJ2-1; 8 nucleotides match TRBD2. This CDR3 comprises 16 residues. With V trimmed by 4 bases and J by 0 bases, 5 bases remained unmatched. Per the germline V gene, CDR1 is MNHEY and CDR2 is SMNVEV (reference sequence). DNA of the CDR3: TGTGCCAGCAGTTCGTTAGCGGGGAGCTCCTACAATGAGCAGTTCTTC. Protein: CASSSLAGSSYNEQFF.

V is TRBV10-3 and J is TRBJ2-1; 10 bases map to TRBD1. CDR3 size: 15 residues. The junction had 7 bases not matched to a gene; V was cut back by 9 bases and J by 2 bases. Germline V CDR1 and CDR2: ENHRY, SYGVKD. CDR3 loop: CAMTPGQGAYNEQFF. The CDR3 DNA follows: TGTGCCATGACCCCCGGACAGGGGGCCTACAATGAGCAGTTCTTC.

This chain links TRBV5-8 with TRBJ2-1, with 8 bases aligning to TRBD2. Germline CDR1 is SGHTS and CDR2 is YDEGEE. The CDR3 is made up of 14 amino acids. Trimming cost V 4 bases and J 9 bases; bases outside gene matches: 9. The CDR3 region is CASSPTRTSTEQFF. Written as DNA, the CDR3 is TGTGCCAGCAGCCCGACCCGGACTAGCACTGAGCAGTTCTTC.

The chain has TRBV27 and TRBJ1-2; D possibly corresponds to TRBD1 (6 bases). This CDR3 region has 14 residues. CDR1 is MNHEY, CDR2 SMNVEV, per germline (reference sequence). V lost 4 bases and J lost 7, with 16 bases in between. CDR3 amino acids: CASSSTGARGGYTF. DNA of the CDR3: TGTGCCAGCAGTTCGACAGGAGCGAGAGGTGGCTACACCTTC.

This clone was counted between two and nine times. The rearrangement joins TRBV29-1 to TRBJ2-1; 10 nucleotides line up with TRBD1. The CDR3 runs 15 residues. Germline V gene data show CDR1 as SQVTM and CDR2 as ANQGSEA. V lost 6 bases to trimming and J lost 6 bases; unmatched junction nucleotides: 11. CDR3 amino acids: CSVRRGTGAPNEQFF. The CDR3 DNA is TGCAGCGTCAGGCGGGGGACAGGGGCCCCCAATGAGCAGTTCTTC.

The chain employs TRBV2 and TRBJ2-1; weak D call: TRBD2 (5 bases). The CDR3 spans 12 residues. Germline loops: CDR1 SNHLY, CDR2 FYNNEI. Trimming removed 3 bases from V and 6 bases from J, with 6 bases in between. CDR3 DNA: TGTGCCAGCAGTGAGAGCGGCAATGAGCAGTTCTTC. Translated, it gives CASSESGNEQFF.

A note on this clone: Other nucleotide sequences in the sample specify the same CDR3. The chain combines TRBV28 with TRBJ2-5; D gene unclear. CDR1 is MDHEN and CDR2 is SYDVKM in the germline V gene. CDR3 length: 11 amino acids. Trimming pared 3 bases from V and 4 bases from J, leaving 3 bases between. CDR3 sequence reads: CASSLRETQYF. The DNA of the CDR3 is TGTGCCAGCAGTTTGAGAGAGACCCAGTACTTC.

The chain has TRBV6-1 and TRBJ2-7; 7 bases are a match to TRBD1. This CDR3 comprises 14 residues. The V and J ends lost 6 bases and 3 bases, in that order; junction bases with no gene match: 8. Germline CDR1 MNHNS, CDR2 SASEGT. The CDR3 DNA reads TGTGCCAGCAGGATACAGGGGTCCTTCTACGAGCAGTACTTC. Amino acid sequence: CASRIQGSFYEQYF.

The chain has TRBV6-6 and TRBJ2-7; 14 nucleotides agree with TRBD2. The germline CDR1 and CDR2 sequences are MNHNY and SVGAGI (reference sequence). The ends lost 4 bases at V and 6 bases at J; junction bases unmatched: 8. The CDR3 totals 16 residues. The CDR3 loop is CASSSPGLAGACEQYF. In nucleotides, the CDR3 is TGTGCCAGCAGTTCGCCGGGACTAGCGGGAGCCTGCGAGCAGTACTTC.

This rearrangement joins TRBV5-1 to TRBJ1-1, with TRBD1 identical over 8 bases. This CDR3 comprises 15 residues. The V and J ends lost 0 bases and 4 bases, in that order; junction bases with no gene match: 5. CDR1 is SGHRS and CDR2 is YFSETQ in the germline V gene. The CDR3 protein is CASSLVDRGATEAFF. CDR3 bases: TGCGCCAGCAGCTTGGTCGACAGGGGTGCCACTGAAGCTTTCTTT. Using reference TRBV5-1 and TRBJ1-1 for the parts outside the CDR3, the full variable domain is KAGVTQTPRYLIKTRGQQVTLSCSPISGHRSVSWYQQTPGQGLQFLFEYFSETQRNKGNFPGRFSGRQFSNSRSEMNVSTLELGDSALYLCASSLVDRGATEAFFGQGTRLTVV.

The chain employs TRBV5-1 and TRBJ2-6, with D perhaps TRBD1 (6 bases). Germline CDR1 reads SGHRS; CDR2 reads YFSETQ. The germline V and J ends were trimmed by 3 bases and 2 bases, with 15 bases remaining between them. This CDR3 region has 17 residues. This CDR3 reads CASSSLQHRAGANVLTF. CDR3 sequence (DNA): TGCGCCAGCAGCTCCCTACAACACAGGGCTGGGGCCAACGTCCTGACTTTC.

The chain joins TRBV10-3 to TRBJ2-5; possibly TRBD1 for D (5 bases). CDR1 and CDR2 from the germline V gene are ENHRY and SYGVKD. V was shortened by 4 bases and J by 5 bases, with 11 bases between the two germline ends. The CDR3 length is 13 residues. CDR3 protein: CAISVQGQETQYF. The CDR3 nucleotides are TGTGCCATCAGTGTTCAGGGCCAGGAGACCCAGTACTTC.

The genes are TRBV5-1 and TRBJ2-2; no definite D call. The germline gives CDR1 SGHRS, CDR2 YFSETQ. The CDR3 consists of 15 residues. Trimming removed 0 bases from V and 5 bases from J, with 11 bases in between. The CDR3 DNA is TGCGCCAGCAGCTTGGACAGTACTCCTACCGGGGAGCTGTTTTTT. It codes for CASSLDSTPTGELFF.

This chain joins TRBV27 and TRBJ2-5; 9 bases align to TRBD1. The DNA end lines up better with TRBJ2-7; the J call may be wrong. From germline, CDR1 is MNHEY and CDR2 SMNVEV (reference sequence). The length of the CDR3 is 15 residues. The CDR3 loop is CASSLSLQGAHEQYF. CDR3 in DNA: TGTGCCAGCAGTTTATCCCTACAGGGGGCCCACGAGCAGTACTTC.

The J gene is TRBJ2-7, the V gene TRBV7-8; 9 nucleotides match TRBD1. The germline V gene encodes CDR1 SGHVS and CDR2 FQNEAQ. V shed 5 bases, J shed 5 bases, and the junction held 10 bases outside the gene matches. This CDR3 contains 15 residues. CDR3 region: CASSVYRGLSNEQYF. The CDR3, as DNA: TGTGCCAGCAGCGTATACAGGGGGCTTTCGAACGAGCAGTACTTC.

This chain uses TRBV6-1 with TRBJ2-5; D is unresolved. The J call may be in error: the DNA end matches TRBJ2-7 better. The CDR3 length is 14 residues. Per germline, CDR1 MNHNS and CDR2 SASEGT. In DNA, the CDR3 is TGTGCCAGCAGTGAAGGCCCGGGTACCTACGAGCAGTACTTC. Translating gives CASSEGPGTYEQYF.

The rearrangement joins TRBV7-8 to TRBJ2-4; TRBD2 is a possible D gene (5 bases). Germline V gene sequence: CDR1 SGHVS, CDR2 FQNEAQ. The CDR3 runs 15 residues. Trimming removed 2 bases at V and 4 bases at J, with 12 bases between. CDR3 loop: CASSLSDRGKNIQYF. For the CDR3, the DNA is TGTGCCAGCAGCTTAAGTGACCGGGGAAAAAACATTCAGTACTTC.

The chain recombines TRBV14 with TRBJ2-7; TRBD1 is a possible D gene (6 bases). This CDR3 contains 15 residues. The germline V gene has CDR1 SGHDN and CDR2 FVKESK. Trimming removed 1 base from V and 2 bases from J, with 12 bases in between. CDR3 sequence reads: CASSQGFRGPYEQYF. CDR3 nucleotides: TGTGCCAGCAGCCAAGGGTTCAGGGGCCCCTACGAGCAGTACTTC.

This chain uses TRBV4-2 with TRBJ2-1; no firm D call. Germline V gives CDR1 LGHNA, CDR2 YNFKEQ. The CDR3 totals 13 residues. Trimming took off 0 bases at V and 8 bases at J, with 8 bases between the two ends. Here the CDR3 reads CASSQDLRYEQFF. The CDR3 DNA is TGTGCCAGCAGCCAAGATTTACGGTATGAGCAGTTCTTC.

The V and J genes are TRBV7-2 and TRBJ1-3; D uncertain. V lost 5 bases, J lost 0 bases, and 11 bases lay in between. CDR1 and CDR2 (germline): SGHTA, FQGNSA. The CDR3 has 15 amino acids. The CDR3 reads CASSPYSSSGNTIYF. CDR3 sequence (DNA): TGTGCCAGCAGCCCGTACAGCAGCTCTGGAAACACCATATATTTT.

V gene TRBV6-1 combines with J gene TRBJ2-3; no reliable D call. Germline lookup yields CDR1 MNHNS and CDR2 SASEGT. The CDR3 runs 16 residues. The V end lost 2 bases, the J end lost 0 bases, and 12 bases lay between the germline ends. CDR3 bases: TGTGCCAGCAGTGAAATTCCCCGGTATAGCACAGATACGCAGTATTTT. It is translated as CASSEIPRYSTDTQYF.

V gene TRBV5-1 combines with J gene TRBJ2-3; 14 nucleotides line up with TRBD2. CDR1 and CDR2 from the germline V gene are SGHRS and YFSETQ. V was pared by 4 bases and J by 1 base, with 5 bases of the junction left unmatched. The CDR3 loop spans 17 amino acids. CDR3 nucleotide sequence: TGCGCCAGCAGCCCGAAGACTAGCGGGAGGGGCACAGATACGCAGTATTTT. It translates to CASSPKTSGRGTDTQYF.

V usage is TRBV4-1 and J usage is TRBJ2-2; D might be TRBD1 (5 bases). Looked up from germline, CDR1 is MGHRA and CDR2 is YSYEKL. The CDR3 contains 14 residues. V shed 0 bases and J shed 6 bases, with 8 bases lying between them. The CDR3 nucleotides read TGCGCCAGCAGCCAAGATCAGGGTCCCGGGGAGCTGTTTTTT. This sequence encodes CASSQDQGPGELFF.

This clone was detected a few times. The chain recombines TRBV18 with TRBJ2-5; 9 bases match TRBD2. Germline V gene data show CDR1 as KGHSH and CDR2 as LQKENI. Losses at the gene ends were 2 bases for V and 2 bases for J; bases not matched to a gene: 6. The CDR3 runs 16 residues. DNA of the CDR3: TGTGCCAGCTCACCAGTGACTAGCGGATTACAAGAGACCCAGTACTTC. Its translation: CASSPVTSGLQETQYF.